Following are 28 T cell receptor beta chains from one sample sequenced in a study of vaccination and CD4 T cells after COVID-19. These TCRs' antigens remain unknown. With the Oncomine TCR Beta short-read assay, DNA from cultured CD4+ T cells was sequenced. From the PCR reads, TCRdb called clonotypes with MiXCR, one entry per CDR3 protein. The sample has 15,000 to 20,000 distinct CDR3 sequences, over 55% seen once. Regarding treatment: roughly 10-day PBMC culture with coronavirus spike peptide pools or control peptides (ViraFEST assay). Sequenced sample: CD4+ T cells from blood, cultured in vitro. These receptors originate from a human donor who had recovered from COVID-19.

This clonotype showed up just a few times. V usage is TRBV20-1 and J usage is TRBJ1-6, with D unresolved. Trimming left V 6 bases short and J 4 bases short, with 16 bases between. The CDR3 spans 15 residues. Germline assignment: CDR1 DFQATT and CDR2 SNEGSKA (reference sequence). CDR3 bases: TGCAGTGCCCGACCCGGTGGGAGTTATAATTCACCCCTCCACTTT. Amino acid sequence: CSARPGGSYNSPLHF.

This chain connects TRBV6-5 to TRBJ2-7, with 7 bases lining up with TRBD2. With 3 bases clipped from V and 0 bases from J, the junction kept 8 bases outside the gene matches. The CDR3 sequence is 16 residues long. CDR1 and CDR2 (germline): MNHEY, SVGAGI. CDR3 DNA sequence: TGTGCCAGCAGTTATGCGGGACTAATTAGCTCCTACGAGCAGTACTTC. Amino acid sequence: CASSYAGLISSYEQYF.

This clonotype was seen only a few times. The J gene is TRBJ2-7, the V gene TRBV27; a possible D gene is TRBD1 (6 bases). CDR3 length equals 15 residues. V lost 5 bases and J 3 bases, leaving 17 bases between the germline ends. Germline assignment: CDR1 MNHEY and CDR2 SMNVEV (reference sequence). CDR3 amino acids: CASSPTRGDDYEQYF. The DNA of the CDR3 is TGTGCCAGCAGTCCTACCAGGGGCGACGACTACGAGCAGTACTTC.

This chain links TRBV30 with TRBJ2-4; TRBD1 aligns across 7 bases. The CDR3 loop spans 13 amino acids. CDR1 and CDR2 (germline): GTSNPN, SVGIG (reference sequence). Unmatched junction bases numbered 2, after V lost 0 bases and J lost 6 bases. CDR3 DNA: TGTGCCTGGAGTGTGCAGGGGGTAAACATTCAGTACTTC. Translating gives CAWSVQGVNIQYF. Complete variable domain (other parts from reference TRBV30 and TRBJ2-4): SQTIHQWPATLVQPVGSPLSLECTVEGTSNPNLYWYRQAAGRGLQLLFYSVGIGQISSEVPQNLSASRPQDRQFILSSKKLLLSDSGFYLCAWSVQGVNIQYFGAGTRLSVL.

By its share, this clonotype is medium-sized. The rearrangement links TRBV7-2 to TRBJ2-5; no firm D call. This CDR3 has 13 residues. Trimming took off 6 bases at V and 4 bases at J, with 12 bases between the two ends. Germline V gives CDR1 SGHTA, CDR2 FQGNSA. The CDR3 region is CASSSPPRETQYF. The CDR3 bases are TGTGCCAGCAGTTCCCCCCCTAGAGAGACCCAGTACTTC.

J is TRBJ2-2 and V is TRBV10-1; perhaps TRBD1 as D (6 bases). Deletions cut 6 bases from V and 0 bases from J, with 8 bases between. Germline V gene data show CDR1 as WNHNN and CDR2 as SYGVQD (reference sequence). The CDR3 contains 14 residues. The CDR3 protein is CASRQGANTGELFF. CDR3 nucleotide sequence: TGCGCCAGCAGACAGGGCGCGAACACCGGGGAGCTGTTTTTT.

The V and J genes are TRBV6-2 or TRBV6-3 and TRBJ2-7; 7 bases match TRBD2. The CDR3 totals 15 residues. V gave up 6 bases and J gave up 0 bases; unmatched junction bases: 8. The germline V gene encodes CDR1 MNHEY and CDR2 SVGEGT. The CDR3, as DNA: TGTGCCAGCAGAGGTAGCGGGCGAAGCTCCTACGAGCAGTACTTC. Its translation is CASRGSGRSSYEQYF.

This clonotype was found a few times. The J gene is TRBJ2-2, the V gene TRBV20-1; 7 bases fit TRBD2. With 0 bases clipped from V and 1 base from J, the junction kept 5 bases outside the gene matches. Germline V lookup: CDR1 DFQATT, CDR2 SNEGSKA (reference sequence). The length of the CDR3 is 16 residues. The CDR3 here is CSARDRAGVNTGELFF. In DNA, the CDR3 is TGCAGTGCTAGAGATAGGGCGGGAGTGAACACCGGGGAGCTGTTTTTT.

This clonotype has only a few counts. J is TRBJ2-5 and V is TRBV19; D is unresolved. The CDR3 consists of 17 residues. The ends were cut back, 4 bases at V and 7 bases at J, with 25 bases in the middle. The germline V gene has CDR1 LNHDA and CDR2 SQIVND (reference sequence). The CDR3 region is CASSSRSRNLRKGTQYF. The CDR3 coding sequence is TGTGCCAGTAGTAGTCGGAGTAGGAACCTCAGAAAGGGGACCCAGTACTTC.

The gene calls are TRBV20-1 and TRBJ1-5; no firm D call. The CDR3 has 14 residues. The V gene's germline CDR1 is DFQATT and CDR2 SNEGSKA (reference sequence). Trimming cost V 0 bases and J 4 bases, with 10 bases left between them. The CDR3 nucleotides are TGCAGTGCTAGAGATGACAAATCGAATCAGCCCCAGCATTTT. This codes for CSARDDKSNQPQHF.

This clonotype was found a few times. This chain links TRBV19 with TRBJ1-1, with 12 bases fitting TRBD1. The CDR3 contains 15 residues. Germline-derived CDR1 and CDR2 are LNHDA and SQIVND (reference sequence). The V segment lost 4 bases and the J segment 5 bases; nucleotides outside the gene matches: 5. The CDR3 region is CASSSGTGGRTEAFF. The CDR3 DNA reads as TGTGCCAGTAGTAGTGGGACAGGGGGCCGAACTGAAGCTTTCTTT.

This clonotype came up a few times. The chain uses TRBV2 and TRBJ1-5; D gene unclear. Deletions cut 0 bases from V and 7 bases from J, with 16 bases between. This CDR3 has 16 residues. Germline-derived CDR1 and CDR2 are SNHLY and FYNNEI. The CDR3, as DNA: TGTGCCAGCAGTGAAGCGAACTATGATGGGAGGCAGCCCCAGCATTTT. Translating it yields CASSEANYDGRQPQHF.

V gene TRBV7-8 combines with J gene TRBJ2-2; 7 bases fit TRBD1. Germline CDR1 reads SGHVS; CDR2 reads FQNEAQ. The J segment lost 2 bases and the V segment lost 7 bases, leaving 16 bases of the junction unmatched. CDR3 length equals 18 residues. The CDR3 bases are TGTGCCAGCAACCCCCGCAGGGGGATGCTATTAAACACCGGGGAGCTGTTTTTT. Its protein is CASNPRRGMLLNTGELFF.

V and J are TRBV9 and TRBJ2-7, with 10 bases aligning to TRBD2. CDR1 and CDR2 from the germline V gene are SGDLS and YYNGEE. The CDR3 is made up of 15 amino acids. The V and J ends lost 4 bases and 5 bases, in that order; junction bases with no gene match: 9. The CDR3 loop reads CASSPERGGFDEQYF. CDR3 sequence (DNA): TGTGCCAGCAGCCCGGAGCGGGGGGGCTTCGACGAGCAGTACTTC. The full variable domain, its missing parts supplied by reference TRBV9 and TRBJ2-7, is DSGVTQTPKHLITATGQRVTLRCSPRSGDLSVYWYQQSLDQGLQFLIQYYNGEERAKGNILERFSAQQFPDLHSELNLSSLELGDSALYFCASSPERGGFDEQYFGPGTRLTVT.

This clonotype was seen a handful of times. The chain employs TRBV5-1 and TRBJ2-7; D possibly corresponds to TRBD2 (6 bases). Trimming stripped 2 bases from V and 7 bases from J, with 13 bases between. Germline CDR1 and CDR2: SGHRS and YFSETQ. The CDR3 sequence is 13 residues long. The CDR3 DNA sequence: TGCGCCAGCAGCTTAATGGGACTTCAAGAGCAGTACTTC. It specifies CASSLMGLQEQYF.

The chain employs TRBV24-1 and TRBJ1-1; 8 bases map to TRBD1. The V and J ends lost 3 bases and 5 bases, in that order; junction bases with no gene match: 4. The CDR3 loop spans 14 amino acids. The germline gives CDR1 KGHDR, CDR2 SFDVKD. Written as DNA, the CDR3 is TGTGCCACCAGTGATCATGACAGGGGTACTGAAGCTTTCTTT. Protein sequence: CATSDHDRGTEAFF.

A note on this clonotype: Given the absence of the conserved phenylalanine or tryptophan at the CDR3 end, a read error is likely. The chain carries TRBV7-3 and TRBJ1-2, with D uncertain. This CDR3 region has 13 residues. Germline V gene data show CDR1 as SGHTA and CDR2 as FQGTGA. V shed 6 bases and J shed 9 bases, with 17 bases lying between them. The CDR3 region has the DNA TGTGCCAGCAGTCGAGAGGACGGAAGGAGCTACACCTCC. Translating gives CASSREDGRSYTS.

The chain combines TRBV19 with TRBJ2-3, with D maybe TRBD1 (5 bases). Germline values: CDR1 LNHDA, CDR2 SQIVND (reference sequence). The CDR3 sequence is 15 residues long. V was cut by 3 bases and J by 2 bases, with 12 bases left in between. CDR3 sequence reads: CASSIWRQNTDTQYF. The CDR3 nucleotides are TGTGCCAGTAGTATTTGGCGACAGAACACAGATACGCAGTATTTT. The full variable domain, completed using reference TRBV19 and TRBJ2-3, is DGGITQSPKYLFRKEGQNVTLSCEQNLNHDAMYWYRQDPGQGLRLIYYSQIVNDFQKGDIAEGYSVSREKKESFPLTVTSAQKNPTAFYLCASSIWRQNTDTQYFGPGTRLTVL.

The chain has TRBV20-1 and TRBJ2-5; possible D gene TRBD2, 6 bases. The germline V gene encodes CDR1 DFQATT and CDR2 SNEGSKA (reference sequence). There are 12 residues in the CDR3. V was pared by 4 bases and J by 5 bases, with 11 bases between. CDR3 sequence reads: CSANPGLETQYF. CDR3 sequence (DNA): TGCAGTGCTAACCCGGGACTTGAGACCCAGTACTTC.

The CDR3, as DNA: TGTGCCAGCAGCCAACAGAAGGGCCCCTCCTACGAGCAGTACTTC. This translates into CASSQQKGPSYEQYF. The chain joins TRBV11-2 to TRBJ2-7; D not resolved. From germline, CDR1 is SGHAT and CDR2 FQNNGV. V lost 5 bases and J 0 bases, leaving 14 bases between the germline ends. This CDR3 region has 15 residues.

This clonotype was detected a few times. The rearrangement links TRBV19 to TRBJ2-2; 8 nucleotides line up with TRBD1. The CDR3 spans 15 residues. The trim removed 6 bases at V and 0 bases at J, leaving 3 bases unmatched. CDR1 is LNHDA, CDR2 SQIVND, per germline (reference sequence). CDR3 amino acids: CASRTGASNTGELFF. CDR3 nucleotides: TGTGCCAGTAGGACAGGGGCCTCGAACACCGGGGAGCTGTTTTTT.

The chain links TRBV2 to TRBJ2-7; 10 positions match TRBD2. The trim removed 10 bases at V and 11 bases at J, leaving 8 bases unmatched. There are 11 residues in the CDR3. Germline assignment: CDR1 SNHLY and CDR2 FYNNEI. The CDR3 sequence is CATQAGGKEYF. CDR3 DNA sequence: TGTGCCACCCAAGCGGGGGGGAAGGAGTACTTC.

The chain couples TRBV11-2 to TRBJ2-1, with D tentatively TRBD1 (6 bases). This CDR3 spans 12 amino acids. Trimming took off 4 bases at V and 15 bases at J, with 16 bases between the two ends. Germline CDR1 SGHAT, CDR2 FQNNGV. CDR3 sequence (DNA): TGTGCCAGCAGCTCCCCGACAGGTTTATCGTTCTTC. Its translation is CASSSPTGLSFF.

The V call is TRBV19, the J call TRBJ2-7; D assignment may be TRBD1 or TRBD2 (5 bases each). The CDR3 has 14 amino acids. CDR1 is LNHDA, CDR2 SQIVND, per germline (reference sequence). Trimming removed 8 bases from V and 0 bases from J, with 14 bases in between. The CDR3 coding sequence is TGTGCCAGTCAAGCCGGGGACCACTCCTACGAGCAGTACTTC. Amino acid sequence: CASQAGDHSYEQYF.

The chain couples TRBV11-2 to TRBJ1-5; the match to TRBD1 covers 9 bases. Germline V lookup: CDR1 SGHAT, CDR2 FQNNGV. Losses at the gene ends were 2 bases for V and 1 base for J; bases not matched to a gene: 3. The CDR3 extends over 16 amino acids. CDR3 bases: TGTGCCAGCAGCTTAACAGGGACAGGGAGCAATCAGCCCCAGCATTTT. Protein product: CASSLTGTGSNQPQHF.

V and J are TRBV10-3 and TRBJ2-3; 9 bases agree with TRBD1. V trimming: 6 bases; J trimming: 8 bases; junction bases outside the gene matches: 12. The CDR3 covers 15 residues. Germline V gene sequence: CDR1 ENHRY, CDR2 SYGVKD. The CDR3 sequence: CAIRNRDRVGVTQYF. The DNA for the CDR3 is TGTGCCATCAGAAACCGGGACAGGGTCGGTGTTACGCAGTATTTT.

The CDR3 loop is CASTIDRANQPQHF. In DNA form, the CDR3 reads TGTGCCAGCACCATAGACAGGGCTAATCAGCCCCAGCATTTT. This chain joins TRBV6-1 and TRBJ1-5, with 7 bases lining up with TRBD1. V lost 7 bases to trimming and J lost 4 bases; unmatched junction nucleotides: 7. The CDR3 covers 14 residues. CDR1 is MNHNS, CDR2 SASEGT, per germline.

This chain uses TRBV5-4 with TRBJ2-1; 12 nucleotides agree with TRBD2. V dropped 4 bases and J dropped 10; count of bases not matched to a gene: 6. Germline lookup yields CDR1 SGHNT and CDR2 YYREEE (reference sequence). CDR3 length: 14 amino acids. CDR3 bases: TGTGCCAGCAGCCTCGAGGGGACTAGCGGGGAGCAGTTCTTC. This gives the protein CASSLEGTSGEQFF.